A selection of T cell receptor beta chains follows, all from one sample in a study of blood T cell repertoires in COVID-19. The data were produced by immunoSEQ multiplex PCR, yet TCRdb's version contains in-frame clones alone and is incomplete. The sample contains over 300,000 clones, roughly 88% of which appear only once. Input material: peripheral blood. The origin of the receptors is a woman in her 50s with acute or convalescent COVID-19. Both conserved end residues are part of each CDR3. D genes are given only for firm matches. The listing skips clone size in some rows; elsewhere it reads once, few, many or a size class.

j_gene | abundance | d_gene | v_gene | CDR3nt | CDR3aa
TRBJ2-7 | NA | TRBD1 | TRBV5-4 | TGTGCCAGCAGCTTGGAGGGGGCCAGGGGCTACGAGCAGTACTTC | CASSLEGARGYEQYF
TRBJ2-1 | NA | TRBD1 | TRBV5-6 | TGTGCCAGCAGCTCCAACACAGGGGGCGAGCAGTTCTTC | CASSSNTGGEQFF
TRBJ2-5 | NA | TRBD1 | TRBV7-9 | TGTGCCAGCAGCTTATCGGGACAGCGCCAAGAGACCCAGTACTTC | CASSLSGQRQETQYF
TRBJ1-2 | few | NA | TRBV18 | TGTGCCAGCTCACCTCAGGCCAGGGAAGGCTATGGCTACACCTTC | CASSPQAREGYGYTF
TRBJ2-7 | NA | NA | TRBV28 | TGTGCCAGCAGTTTTGGGGGCAGAACCTACGAGCAGTACTTC | CASSFGGRTYEQYF
TRBJ2-1 | once | TRBD2 | TRBV12-3/TRBV12-4 | TGTGCCAGCAGTCTGTCTAGCGGGAGGTATGAGTTCTTC | CASSLSSGRYEFF
TRBJ2-1 | NA | NA | TRBV20-1 | TGCAGTGCTAGTCGATCGGGGACTGGTGAGCAGTTCTTC | CSASRSGTGEQFF
TRBJ2-1 | NA | TRBD2 | TRBV4-1 | TGCGCCAGCAGCCAAGACGGCGGCGGGAGGGGAAACAATGAGCAGTTCTTC | CASSQDGGGRGNNEQFF
TRBJ1-5 | NA | TRBD1 | TRBV15 | TGTGCCACCAGCAGGGGACAGTTCAATCAGCCCCAGCATTTT | CATSRGQFNQPQHF
TRBJ1-1 | few | NA | TRBV18 | TGTGCCAGCTCACCACAGGGGCAGAGGAACACTGAAGCTTTCTTT | CASSPQGQRNTEAFF
TRBJ1-1 | NA | TRBD1 | TRBV7-6 | TGTGCCAGCACCCCGGGACCGGGACAGGGGATCACTGAAGCTTTCTTT | CASTPGPGQGITEAFF
TRBJ1-5 | few | NA | TRBV2 | TGTGCCAGCAGTGGACAGGGCAATCAGCCCCAGCATTTT | CASSGQGNQPQHF
TRBJ1-1 | NA | NA | TRBV6-6 | TGTGCCAGCAGTTACTCGTCTGGCTCTGAAGCTTTCTTT | CASSYSSGSEAFF
TRBJ1-2 | NA | NA | TRBV4-2 | TGTGCCAGCAGCCAAGGGGGCGGGACGGGCTACACCTTC | CASSQGGGTGYTF
TRBJ1-3 | NA | TRBD1 | TRBV5-1 | TGCGCCAGCAGCTTGGGCCGACAGGGAACGATCGGAAACACCATATATTTT | CASSLGRQGTIGNTIYF
TRBJ1-1 | NA | NA | TRBV19 | TGTGCCAGTAGTAGAGGCATGTCCCAGCTAAGGTCTGAAGCTTTCTTT | CASSRGMSQLRSEAFF
TRBJ2-7 | NA | TRBD1 | TRBV15 | TGTGCCACCAGCAGCCAAGGACAGGGGGCCATAAACGAGCAGTACTTC | CATSSQGQGAINEQYF
TRBJ1-2 | NA | NA | TRBV5-5 | TGTGCCAGCAGCCCTCTTAGGGGAGGGAACTATGGCTACACCTTC | CASSPLRGGNYGYTF
TRBJ1-3 | NA | NA | TRBV7-2 | TGTGCCAGCAGCTTCCGACAGTTTGCGGGGTACACCATATATTTT | CASSFRQFAGYTIYF
TRBJ1-2 | NA | NA | TRBV7-3 | TGTGCCAGCAGCTTCGATAGCTACTATGGCTACACCTTC | CASSFDSYYGYTF
TRBJ2-2 | NA | TRBD1 | TRBV4-3 | TGCGCCAGCAGCCAAGTACCTCCACTCCGGGACAGGGGGACCGGGGAGCTGTTTTTT | CASSQVPPLRDRGTGELFF
TRBJ2-7 | NA | TRBD1 | TRBV10-3 | TGTGCCATCAGTGGAGGGACAGGGCTCGACGAGCAGTACTTC | CAISGGTGLDEQYF
TRBJ1-4 | once | NA | TRBV18 | TGTGCCAGCTCCCTTGCGGGGGGGCATGGTGAAAAACTGTTTTTT | CASSLAGGHGEKLFF
TRBJ2-3 | NA | NA | TRBV20-1 | TGCAGTGCTAGTGGAGGCGGATCAGATACGCAGTATTTT | CSASGGGSDTQYF
TRBJ2-7 | NA | NA | TRBV11-2 | TGTGCCAGCAGCCGAGCCGGGACTCACACCTACGAGCAGTACTTC | CASSRAGTHTYEQYF
TRBJ1-4 | NA | TRBD1 | TRBV28 | TGTGCCAGCAGTTCCTTAGGGGAACAGGGGGGTGAAAAACTGTTTTTT | CASSSLGEQGGEKLFF
TRBJ2-2 | NA | NA | TRBV3-1/TRBV3-2 | TGTGCCAGCAGCCAAGATACCAGCGCCCAAGAGGGCACCGGGGAGCTGTTTTTT | CASSQDTSAQEGTGELFF
TRBJ2-1 | once | TRBD2 | TRBV28 | TGTGCCAGCAGCCCCGGGAGGGATGATGAGCAGTTCTTC | CASSPGRDDEQFF
TRBJ1-1 | NA | TRBD1 | TRBV6-5 | TGTGCCAGCAGTTACTTTCCAGGGGGGAGCACTGAAGCTTTCTTT | CASSYFPGGSTEAFF
TRBJ1-5 | few | TRBD1 | TRBV7-2 | TGTGCCAGCAGCTTAGTGGGACAGGGGGCAACATATAGCAATCAGCCCCAGCATTTT | CASSLVGQGATYSNQPQHF
TRBJ2-6 | NA | NA | TRBV19 | TGTGCCAGTAGTCGGCAACTCCGGACAGTCGGGGCTGGGGCCAACGTCCTGACTTTC | CASSRQLRTVGAGANVLTF
TRBJ2-7 | once | TRBD1 | TRBV6-5 | TGTGCCAGCAGTATTGGACAGGGGCCCTACGAGCAGTACTTC | CASSIGQGPYEQYF
TRBJ1-4 | NA | NA | TRBV29-1 | TGCAGCGTTGCGAAAGGGGCGGCCCATGAAAAACTGTTTTTT | CSVAKGAAHEKLFF
TRBJ1-3 | NA | NA | TRBV7-3 | TGTGCCAGCAGCCTTCAGGGGCTGTCTGGAAACACCATATATTTT | CASSLQGLSGNTIYF
TRBJ2-6 | NA | TRBD2 | TRBV11-2 | TGTGCCAGCAGCTCGGGACTAGCGGGAGAGATCTCTGGGGCCAACGTCCTGACTTTC | CASSSGLAGEISGANVLTF
TRBJ2-7 | NA | TRBD1 | TRBV5-6 | TGTGCCAGCAGCTTGTGGGACAGGGAATTCTACGAGCAGTACTTC | CASSLWDREFYEQYF
TRBJ1-2 | NA | NA | TRBV30 | TGTGCCTGGAGTAGGAGGGTGCTTTCTAACTATGGCTACACCTTC | CAWSRRVLSNYGYTF
TRBJ2-1 | NA | NA | TRBV5-1 | TGCGCCAGCAGCCCTGATCGCCAAGACGAGGGGCAGTTCTTC | CASSPDRQDEGQFF
TRBJ1-5 | NA | NA | TRBV19 | TGTGCCAGTAGTATAGTACAGGGAGTCGGGCAGCCCCAGCATTTT | CASSIVQGVGQPQHF
TRBJ2-2 | NA | NA | TRBV9 | TGTGCCAGCAGCGCGATGGTCGAGGCCGGGGAGCTGTTTTTT | CASSAMVEAGELFF
TRBJ2-2 | NA | TRBD1 | TRBV18 | TGTGCCAGCTCACCACCCAGGGGGCAGGAGACCGGGGAGCTGTTTTTT | CASSPPRGQETGELFF
TRBJ1-5 | few | NA | TRBV7-8 | TGTGCCAGCAGCTTACGGGTTCTTGGGGGGAATAGCAATCAGCCCCAGCATTTT | CASSLRVLGGNSNQPQHF
TRBJ1-1 | NA | NA | TRBV18 | TGTGCCAGCTCACCTGTTCGTCTGGTTGTCGGGGCTGAAGCTTTCTTT | CASSPVRLVVGAEAFF
TRBJ2-7 | NA | NA | TRBV3-1/TRBV3-2 | TGTGCCAGCAGCCAGGGTCTAGCGAGCTCCTACGAGCAGTACTTC | CASSQGLASSYEQYF
TRBJ1-4 | NA | TRBD1 | TRBV6-5 | TGTGCCAGCAGCCCCTCAGGGGGAAATGAAAAACTGTTTTTT | CASSPSGGNEKLFF
TRBJ2-7 | NA | NA | TRBV5-4 | TGTGCCAGCAGCCTAATGCCTCTAGGGGTGGGCGAGCAGTACTTC | CASSLMPLGVGEQYF
TRBJ2-7 | NA | TRBD2 | TRBV15 | TGTGCCACCAGCAGAGAAGCTTTTGGCGGGAGCTCCTACGAGCAGTACTTC | CATSREAFGGSSYEQYF
TRBJ2-7 | NA | TRBD2 | TRBV7-8 | TGTGCCAGCAGCCCCCGCGGATTGGCGGGAGGGTCCTACGAGCAGTACTTC | CASSPRGLAGGSYEQYF
TRBJ2-3 | NA | TRBD1 | TRBV19 | TGTGCCGTAAACAGGGGGCTGGGAGATACGCAGTATTTT | CAVNRGLGDTQYF
TRBJ1-4 | NA | TRBD1 | TRBV6-5 | TGTGCCAGCAGTTACTCGGACAGGAAGTACTGGAAACTGTTTTTT | CASSYSDRKYWKLFF
TRBJ1-2 | NA | NA | TRBV2 | TGTGCCAGCAGTGTAGGCAGGACTAACTATGGCTACACCTTC | CASSVGRTNYGYTF
TRBJ2-7 | NA | TRBD2 | TRBV7-9 | TGTGCCAGCAGCCCCCAAGGGGCGGGAGGGGGATATAGCTCCTACGAGCAGTACTTC | CASSPQGAGGGYSSYEQYF
TRBJ1-4 | NA | TRBD1 | TRBV19 | TGTGCCAGTAGTACGGGGACAGGGGGTGAAAAACTGTTTTTT | CASSTGTGGEKLFF
TRBJ2-5 | NA | NA | TRBV12-5 | TGTGCTAGTGGTTTAGGTCAGGGTGTCCAAGAGACCCAGTACTTC | CASGLGQGVQETQYF
TRBJ1-2 | NA | TRBD1 | TRBV27 | TGTGCCAGCAATACAGGGGATGGGGCCTATGGCTACACCTTC | CASNTGDGAYGYTF